This T cell receptor (beta chain) was profiled in a study of a mutant IDH1 vaccine in newly diagnosed glioma. About the research overall: Scheduled for weeks 1, 3, 5, 7, 11, 15, 19 and 23, eight vaccinations were given to patients. Study-level results: Evidence of vaccine-induced immune responses was documented in approximately 93% of patients.

This clone turned up a few times. Its antigen is not identified. Profiling relied on immunoSEQ multiplex PCR, and the TCRdb table lists in-frame clones only, not all of them. The repertoire consists of around 52,000 clones, with roughly 78% occurring once and the leading ten covering about 1.8%. Trimming left V 0 bases short and J 7 bases short, with 12 bases between. Germline CDR1 SGHAT, CDR2 FQNNGV. CDR3 length: 14 residues. Time point noted: week 5, during vaccination. The investigators gave 300 ug of mutant IDH1 20-mer peptide in each vaccine dose, together with topical imiquimod. The receptor was derived from a woman between 35 and 50 years old with glioma. The J gene is TRBJ1-2, the V gene TRBV11-2, with a tentative D call TRBD1 (5 bases). Sequencing was performed on PBMCs, taken from a glioma patient whose treatment included an IDH1 peptide vaccine. This CDR3 is CASSLEGPGSGYTF. CDR3 bases: TGTGCCAGCAGCTTAGAGGGGCCAGGGAGTGGCTACACCTTC.